Following are 5 T cell receptor beta chains from one sample sequenced in a study of PD-1 blockade in classical Hodgkin lymphoma. The repertoire was sequenced with immunoSEQ multiplex PCR; TCRdb's copy has only in-frame clones and lacks some. This table has about 6,400 clones, more than 75% appearing once. Time point denoted: cycle 4 day 1 (C4D1), after more than five weeks of nivolumab. There was relapse after autologous stem cell transplantation in every patient, and there was variation in brentuximab vedotin exposure. Magnetic negative selection of thawed PBMCs was the method by which CD4+ T cells were purified. This material consisted of CD4+ T cells from blood, taken before the fourth cycle of nivolumab. These receptors came from a human donor with classical Hodgkin lymphoma.

This chain connects TRBV30 to TRBJ2-5; 9 bases match TRBD1. CDR1 and CDR2 (germline): GTSNPN, SVGIG (reference sequence). Trimming at V came to 0 bases and at J to 5 bases, leaving 7 bases not matched to a gene. The CDR3 has 15 amino acids. The CDR3 nucleotides read TGTGCCTGGAGTGTACAGACAGGGGGTGGGGAGACCCAGTACTTC. It specifies CAWSVQTGGGETQYF.

The chain has TRBV19 and TRBJ1-5; D ambiguous. The CDR3 extends over 12 amino acids. From germline, CDR1 is LNHDA and CDR2 SQIVND (reference sequence). Trimming shortened V by 8 bases and J by 7 bases, and 12 bases separated the two germline ends. The CDR3 protein is CASGVSRQPQHF. Here the CDR3 DNA reads TGTGCCAGTGGAGTCTCTCGGCAGCCCCAGCATTTT.

The V and J genes are TRBV6-5 and TRBJ2-1, with D maybe TRBD1 (5 bases). The V and J ends lost 6 bases and 6 bases respectively, with 9 bases between them. The germline V gene has CDR1 MNHEY and CDR2 SVGAGI. The CDR3 totals 12 residues. DNA for the CDR3: TGTGCCAGCAGGGAAGACAGCAATGAGCAGTTCTTC. Amino acid sequence: CASREDSNEQFF.

This chain connects TRBV19 to TRBJ2-4; 7 nucleotides align to TRBD1. The CDR3 totals 13 residues. V trimming: 7 bases; J trimming: 9 bases; junction bases outside the gene matches: 9. Germline V gene sequence: CDR1 LNHDA, CDR2 SQIVND (reference sequence). The CDR3 spells CASIPRQGAIQYF. CDR3 in DNA: TGTGCCAGTATTCCGAGACAGGGCGCCATTCAGTACTTC.

The gene calls are TRBV6-1 and TRBJ1-5; a possible D gene is TRBD1 (6 bases). The V gene lost 2 bases and the J gene lost 7 bases, with 15 bases spanning the gap. The CDR3 covers 15 residues. From germline, CDR1 is MNHNS and CDR2 SASEGT. CDR3 sequence reads: CASSEMAGVGQPQHF. The CDR3 DNA reads as TGTGCCAGCAGTGAAATGGCAGGGGTAGGGCAGCCCCAGCATTTT.